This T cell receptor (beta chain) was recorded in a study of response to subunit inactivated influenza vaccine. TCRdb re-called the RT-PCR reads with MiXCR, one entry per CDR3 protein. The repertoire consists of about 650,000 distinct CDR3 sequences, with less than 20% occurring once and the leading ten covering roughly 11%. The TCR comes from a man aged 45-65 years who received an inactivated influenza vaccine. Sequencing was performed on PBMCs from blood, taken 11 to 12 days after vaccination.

The CDR3 region is CASSDSGRPYNEQFF. The CDR3 DNA follows: TGTGCCAGCAGCGATAGCGGGAGACCCTACAATGAGCAGTTCTTC. The chain uses TRBV7-2 and TRBJ2-1; TRBD2 matches 9 bases. CDR3 length equals 15 residues. Germline-derived CDR1 and CDR2 are SGHTA and FQGNSA. V shed 5 bases and J 2 bases; nucleotides not matched to a gene: 4. The full variable domain, completed using reference TRBV7-2 and TRBJ2-1, is GAGVSQSPSNKVTEKGKDVELRCDPISGHTALYWYRQSLGQGLEFLIYFQGNSAPDKSGLPSDRFSAERTGGSVSTLTIQRTQQEDSAVYLCASSDSGRPYNEQFFGPGTRLTVL.